This passage covers 28 T cell receptor beta chains from one sample sequenced in a study of blood T cell repertoires in COVID-19. Clones were sequenced by immunoSEQ multiplex PCR, and TCRdb holds only the in-frame ones, with some missing. The table lists roughly 160,000 clones, 80% to 90% of them singletons. Sequences were obtained from peripheral blood. Every receptor here comes from a woman aged 60 to 75 who had recovered from COVID-19.

The chain employs TRBV5-4 and TRBJ2-5, with D maybe TRBD1 (6 bases). This CDR3 has 13 residues. Trimming took off 4 bases at V and 5 bases at J, with 12 bases between the two ends. The germline V gene has CDR1 SGHNT and CDR2 YYREEE (reference sequence). CDR3 sequence: CASSPGTGETQYF. In nucleotides, the CDR3 is TGTGCCAGCAGCCCAGGAACAGGGGAGACCCAGTACTTC.

J is TRBJ1-1 and V is TRBV3-1 (or the pseudogene TRBV3-2); 12 bases agree with TRBD1. Germline V gene sequence: CDR1 LGHDT, CDR2 YNNKEL (reference sequence). The CDR3 is 17 amino acids. J lost 3 bases, V lost 1 base, and 6 bases had no gene match. CDR3 DNA: TGTGCCAGCAGCCAAGCGGGACAGGGGGCTCCAGACACTGAAGCTTTCTTT. Residues: CASSQAGQGAPDTEAFF.

The chain employs TRBV10-3 and TRBJ2-7; TRBD2 agrees at 12 bases. The CDR3 totals 15 residues. The germline V gene encodes CDR1 ENHRY and CDR2 SYGVKD. The V gene end was trimmed by 4 bases and the J gene end by 1 base; junction bases not matched to a gene: 2. The CDR3 coding sequence is TGTGCCATCAGTGGACTAGCGGGGGCTTCCTACGAGCAGTACTTC. This codes for CAISGLAGASYEQYF.

The chain has TRBV18 and TRBJ2-7; no clear D. The CDR3 length is 14 residues. CDR1 is KGHSH and CDR2 is LQKENI in the germline V gene. The V end was cut by 0 bases, the J end by 0 bases, with 6 bases between. For the CDR3, the DNA is TGTGCCAGCTCACCACCCTCCCTCTCCTACGAGCAGTACTTC. Translation: CASSPPSLSYEQYF.

This clone turned up a few times. This rearrangement joins TRBV2 to TRBJ1-1; D is unclear. The CDR3 spans 13 residues. Trimming removed 6 bases from V and 5 bases from J, with 13 bases in between. Germline V lookup: CDR1 SNHLY, CDR2 FYNNEI. For the CDR3, the DNA is TGTGCCAGCAGGCCGGGTTCGGAGACTGAAGCTTTCTTT. Residues: CASRPGSETEAFF.

The rearrangement uses TRBV9 and TRBJ1-6, with 7 bases identical to TRBD1. The trim removed 0 bases at V and 1 base at J, leaving 4 bases unmatched. CDR3 size: 17 residues. Germline V gene data show CDR1 as SGDLS and CDR2 as YYNGEE. The CDR3 DNA reads TGTGCCAGCAGCGTAGGACAGGGACGTTCCTATAATTCACCCCTCCACTTT. This translates into CASSVGQGRSYNSPLHF.

Here the CDR3 reads CASGSGGGHQPQHF. The CDR3 DNA reads TGTGCCAGCGGATCAGGGGGCGGTCATCAGCCCCAGCATTTT. The chain recombines TRBV28 with TRBJ1-5; TRBD1 matches 8 bases. Germline V gives CDR1 MDHEN, CDR2 SYDVKM. This CDR3 spans 14 amino acids. V shed 8 bases and J 5 bases; nucleotides not matched to a gene: 8.

J is TRBJ2-7 and V is TRBV19; D gene ambiguous. V was pared by 4 bases and J by 3 bases, with 10 bases between. Per germline, CDR1 LNHDA and CDR2 SQIVND (reference sequence). The CDR3 contains 13 residues. As DNA, the CDR3 is TGTGCCAGTAGTAGAGCCCCCCTCTACGAGCAGTACTTC. As protein: CASSRAPLYEQYF.

V gene TRBV7-8 combines with J gene TRBJ1-2; possibly TRBD1 for D (5 bases). With 4 bases removed from V and 4 bases from J, the gap between germline ends came to 10 bases. Germline V gene data show CDR1 as SGHVS and CDR2 as FQNEAQ. The CDR3 consists of 13 residues. The DNA of the CDR3 is TGTGCCAGCAGCTCAAGACAGACCTATGGCTACACCTTC. This encodes CASSSRQTYGYTF.

The sample holds one count of this clone. This chain links TRBV7-9 with TRBJ1-5; 9 positions match TRBD1. The CDR3 runs to 15 residues. Germline-derived CDR1 and CDR2 are SEHNR and FQNEAQ (reference sequence). Trimming took 6 bases from V and 6 from J; bases not matched to a gene: 9. CDR3: CASSSGQGKTQPQHF. The CDR3, as DNA: TGTGCCAGCAGTTCTGGACAGGGGAAGACTCAGCCCCAGCATTTT.

The rearrangement uses TRBV5-5 and TRBJ2-1; TRBD2 aligns across 15 bases. This CDR3 has 18 amino acids. After removal of 4 bases from V and 3 bases from J, the junction contained 8 bases not matched to a gene. In germline, CDR1 is SGHKS, CDR2 YYEKEE (reference sequence). CDR3 coding DNA: TGTGCCAGCAGCCCCGGGACTAGCGGGGGGCTAAACTACAATGAGCAGTTCTTC. Translating it yields CASSPGTSGGLNYNEQFF.

Only one count was recorded for this clone. The chain joins TRBV28 to TRBJ2-5, with D perhaps matching TRBD1 (6 bases). The CDR3 is 13 residues long. Germline values: CDR1 MDHEN, CDR2 SYDVKM. V dropped 5 bases and J dropped 4 bases, with 11 bases sitting between them. For the CDR3, the DNA is TGTGCCAGCAGTATCACAGGGCTAGAGACCCAGTACTTC. Translating gives CASSITGLETQYF.

This chain uses TRBV18 with TRBJ2-5, with D unresolved. This CDR3 is built from 15 residues. Looked up from germline, CDR1 is KGHSH and CDR2 is LQKENI. The germline V and J ends were trimmed by 0 bases and 5 bases, with 13 bases remaining between them. This chain's CDR3 is CASSPPGSRRETQYF. The CDR3 coding sequence is TGTGCCAGCTCACCACCCGGATCCCGCAGGGAGACCCAGTACTTC. Full variable domain (missing parts from reference TRBV18 and TRBJ2-5): NAGVMQNPRHLVRRRGQEARLRCSPMKGHSHVYWYRQLPEEGLKFMVYLQKENIIDESGMPKERFSAEFPKEGPSILRIQQVVRGDSAAYFCASSPPGSRRETQYFGPGTRLLVL.

The CDR3 loop is CASRQGQVYGYTF. CDR3 in DNA: TGTGCCAGCAGACAGGGACAGGTTTATGGCTACACCTTC. J is TRBJ1-2 and V is TRBV6-5; TRBD1 agrees at 8 bases. Looked up from germline, CDR1 is MNHEY and CDR2 is SVGAGI. The CDR3 extends over 13 amino acids. Trimming cost V 6 bases and J 5 bases; bases outside gene matches: 5.

The chain is built from TRBV6-5 and TRBJ2-7, with unresolved D. CDR1 is MNHEY, CDR2 SVGAGI, per germline. The V gene lost 5 bases and the J gene lost 0 bases, with 8 bases spanning the gap. CDR3 length: 13 amino acids. This chain's CDR3 is CASSPLSSYEQYF. The CDR3 DNA reads as TGTGCCAGCAGTCCCCTAAGCTCCTACGAGCAGTACTTC.

This rearrangement joins TRBV27 to TRBJ1-3; D is ambiguous. The CDR3 loop spans 13 amino acids. Trimming shortened V by 5 bases and J by 0 bases, and 5 bases separated the two germline ends. CDR1 MNHEY and CDR2 SMNVEV come from the germline V gene (reference sequence). CDR3 in amino acids: CASSPNSGNTIYF. CDR3 sequence (DNA): TGTGCCAGCAGTCCAAACTCTGGAAACACCATATATTTT.

The chain joins TRBV9 to TRBJ2-2, with 7 bases matching TRBD1. Germline values: CDR1 SGDLS, CDR2 YYNGEE. This CDR3 comprises 16 residues. Trimming took 3 bases from V and 0 from J; bases not matched to a gene: 5. This chain's CDR3 is CASSEGAAANTGELFF. In DNA form, the CDR3 reads TGTGCCAGCAGCGAGGGGGCAGCGGCGAACACCGGGGAGCTGTTTTTT.

The rearrangement links TRBV24-1 to TRBJ1-5; TRBD1 might be the D (5 bases). Germline V gene data show CDR1 as KGHDR and CDR2 as SFDVKD. The CDR3 is 12 residues long. Trimming stripped 9 bases from V and 6 bases from J, with 11 bases between. In DNA, the CDR3 is TGTGCCACCGGGGGGGTCGGTCAGCCCCAGCATTTT. This sequence encodes CATGGVGQPQHF.

This chain links TRBV6-6 with TRBJ2-2; 8 nucleotides line up with TRBD1. This CDR3 is built from 15 residues. With 7 bases clipped from V and 5 bases from J, the junction kept 9 bases outside the gene matches. In germline, CDR1 is MNHNY, CDR2 SVGAGI (reference sequence). CDR3 region: CASTSSGGWTGELFF. CDR3 in DNA: TGTGCCAGCACCTCCTCAGGGGGCTGGACCGGGGAGCTGTTTTTT.

This clone was seen only once. This chain uses TRBV5-1 with TRBJ2-1; D remains unclear. Germline-derived CDR1 and CDR2 are SGHRS and YFSETQ. The V and J ends lost 0 bases and 6 bases respectively, with 16 bases between them. This CDR3 has 16 residues. CDR3 DNA sequence: TGCGCCAGCAGCTTGGAAGGAGTCTCTGTTGGCAATGAGCAGTTCTTC. As protein: CASSLEGVSVGNEQFF.

The chain joins TRBV10-1 to TRBJ2-7; TRBD1 matches at 7 bases. CDR3 length equals 14 residues. The germline V gene encodes CDR1 WNHNN and CDR2 SYGVQD (reference sequence). V was pared by 8 bases and J by 0 bases, with 7 bases of the junction left unmatched. CDR3 sequence: CASGRQGSSYEQYF. The CDR3 nucleotides are TGCGCCAGCGGACGACAGGGAAGCTCCTACGAGCAGTACTTC.

The genes are TRBV2 and TRBJ1-5; 9 bases are a match to TRBD1. The ends lost 6 bases at V and 3 bases at J; junction bases unmatched: 9. The CDR3 runs 16 residues. Germline CDR1 SNHLY, CDR2 FYNNEI. The CDR3 DNA sequence: TGTGCCAGCAGGGGTCTCGGGACAGGGATCAATCAGCCCCAGCATTTT. This translates into CASRGLGTGINQPQHF.

This clone was seen a single time. The chain is built from TRBV4-2 and TRBJ2-2; D might be TRBD2 (6 bases). This CDR3 has 18 residues. The V end was cut by 1 base, the J end by 2 bases, with 17 bases between. In germline, CDR1 is LGHNA, CDR2 YNFKEQ. CDR3 bases: TGTGCCAGCAGCCAAGCCCTGACTAGTCGTCAAAACACCGGGGAGCTGTTTTTT. Amino acid sequence: CASSQALTSRQNTGELFF.

The rearrangement uses TRBV23-1 and TRBJ1-5; weak D call: TRBD1 (5 bases). TRBV23-1 is classed as an ORF, of uncertain function. Trimming took off 6 bases at V and 9 bases at J, with 12 bases between the two ends. CDR3 length: 12 amino acids. CDR3 sequence reads: CASRGTGGPQHF. The DNA for the CDR3 is TGCGCCAGCAGGGGGACGGGGGGGCCCCAGCATTTT.

The rearrangement uses TRBV6-2 or TRBV6-3 and TRBJ2-7; 8 nucleotides agree with TRBD1. This CDR3 comprises 17 residues. Germline trimming cut 2 bases from V and 2 bases from J; bases unmatched to any gene: 11. Germline-derived CDR1 and CDR2 are MNHEY and SVGEGT. This chain's CDR3 is CASSYPGTGPTTYEQYF. The CDR3 DNA follows: TGTGCCAGCAGTTACCCCGGGACAGGACCAACTACCTACGAGCAGTACTTC.

This clone was seen just once. This chain links TRBV7-9 with TRBJ2-5, with D tentatively TRBD2 (5 bases). From germline, CDR1 is SEHNR and CDR2 FQNEAQ (reference sequence). This CDR3 comprises 13 residues. V was clipped by 5 bases and J by 5 bases, with 12 bases between them. CDR3 DNA sequence: TGTGCCAGCAGCCCCCTAGCTTTGGAGACCCAGTACTTC. It is translated as CASSPLALETQYF.

The gene calls are TRBV27 and TRBJ1-6; 7 nucleotides line up with TRBD1. Per germline, CDR1 MNHEY and CDR2 SMNVEV (reference sequence). J gave up 8 bases and V 0 bases, and 7 bases lay outside the gene matches. The CDR3 extends over 16 amino acids. CDR3 in DNA: TGTGCCAGCAGTTTATCGGGGACAGCGGATTATTCACCCCTCCACTTT. Translated, it gives CASSLSGTADYSPLHF.

V and J are TRBV15 and TRBJ2-3, with unresolved D. V gave up 5 bases and J gave up 6 bases, with 9 bases separating them. The length of the CDR3 is 12 residues. Germline values: CDR1 LNHNV, CDR2 YYDKDF (reference sequence). DNA of the CDR3: TGTGCCACCAGCTATACTCGGGATACGCAGTATTTT. This sequence encodes CATSYTRDTQYF.